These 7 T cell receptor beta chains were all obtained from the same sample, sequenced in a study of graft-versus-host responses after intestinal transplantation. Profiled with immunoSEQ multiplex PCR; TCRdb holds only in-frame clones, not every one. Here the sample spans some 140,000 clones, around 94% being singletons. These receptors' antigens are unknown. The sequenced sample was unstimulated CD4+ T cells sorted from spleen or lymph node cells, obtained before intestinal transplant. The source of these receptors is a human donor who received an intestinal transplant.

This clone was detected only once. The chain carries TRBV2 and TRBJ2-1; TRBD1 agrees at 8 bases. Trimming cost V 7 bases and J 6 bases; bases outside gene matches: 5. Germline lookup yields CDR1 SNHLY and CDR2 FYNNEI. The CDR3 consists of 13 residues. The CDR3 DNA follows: TGTGCCAGCACCTTAGACAGGGGCAATGAGCAGTTCTTC. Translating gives CASTLDRGNEQFF.

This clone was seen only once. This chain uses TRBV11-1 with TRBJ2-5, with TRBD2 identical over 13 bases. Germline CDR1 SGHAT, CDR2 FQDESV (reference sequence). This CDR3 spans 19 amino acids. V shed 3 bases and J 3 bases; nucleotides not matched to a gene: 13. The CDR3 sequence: CASSLSTSGGLVRKETQYF. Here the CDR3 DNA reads TGTGCCAGCAGCTTGTCGACTAGCGGGGGGCTCGTCCGAAAAGAGACCCAGTACTTC. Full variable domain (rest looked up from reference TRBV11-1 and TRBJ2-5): EAEVAQSPRYKITEKSQAVAFWCDPISGHATLYWYRQILGQGPELLVQFQDESVVDDSQLPKDRFSAERLKGVDSTLKIQPAELGDSAMYLCASSLSTSGGLVRKETQYFGPGTRLLVL.

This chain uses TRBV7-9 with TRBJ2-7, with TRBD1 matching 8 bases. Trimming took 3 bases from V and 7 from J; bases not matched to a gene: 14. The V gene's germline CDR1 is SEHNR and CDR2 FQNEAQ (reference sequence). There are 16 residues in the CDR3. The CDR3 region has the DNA TGTGCCAGCAGCTTCAGTGGGGCAGGGGGCCTAAGGGAGCAGTACTTC. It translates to CASSFSGAGGLREQYF.

CDR3 amino acids: CASSLYRPHTGELFF. Here the CDR3 DNA reads TGTGCCAGCAGCTTGTACCGACCCCACACCGGGGAGCTGTTTTTT. The V and J genes are TRBV5-4 and TRBJ2-2; D is uncertain. The germline V and J ends were trimmed by 1 base and 3 bases, with 10 bases remaining between them. The V gene's germline CDR1 is SGHNT and CDR2 YYREEE (reference sequence). The CDR3 loop spans 15 amino acids.

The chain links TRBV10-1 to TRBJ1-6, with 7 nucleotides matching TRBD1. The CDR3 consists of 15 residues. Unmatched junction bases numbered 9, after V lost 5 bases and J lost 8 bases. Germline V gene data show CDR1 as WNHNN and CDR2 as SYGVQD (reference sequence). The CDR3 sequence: CASSLWTGADSPLHF. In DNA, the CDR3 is TGCGCCAGCAGTCTCTGGACAGGAGCTGATTCACCCCTCCACTTT.

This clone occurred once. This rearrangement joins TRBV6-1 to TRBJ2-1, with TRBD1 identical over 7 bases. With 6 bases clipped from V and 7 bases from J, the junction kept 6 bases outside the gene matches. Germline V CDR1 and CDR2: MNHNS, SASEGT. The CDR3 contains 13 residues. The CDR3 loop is CASSPGQINEQFF. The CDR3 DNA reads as TGTGCCAGCAGCCCGGGACAGATTAATGAGCAGTTCTTC.

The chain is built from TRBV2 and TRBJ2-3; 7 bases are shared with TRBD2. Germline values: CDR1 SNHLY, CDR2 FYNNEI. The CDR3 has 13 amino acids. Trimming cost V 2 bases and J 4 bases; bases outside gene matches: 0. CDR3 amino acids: CASSESGADTQYF. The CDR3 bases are TGTGCCAGCAGTGAAAGCGGGGCAGATACGCAGTATTTT.